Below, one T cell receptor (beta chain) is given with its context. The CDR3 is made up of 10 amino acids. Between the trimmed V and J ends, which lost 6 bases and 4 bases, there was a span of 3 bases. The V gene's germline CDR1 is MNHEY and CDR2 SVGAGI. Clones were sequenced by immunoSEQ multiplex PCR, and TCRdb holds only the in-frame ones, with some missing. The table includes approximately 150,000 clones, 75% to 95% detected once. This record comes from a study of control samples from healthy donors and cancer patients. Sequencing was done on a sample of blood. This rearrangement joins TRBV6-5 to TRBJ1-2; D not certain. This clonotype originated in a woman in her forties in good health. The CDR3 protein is CASSFYGYTF. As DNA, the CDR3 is TGTGCCAGCAGCTTCTATGGCTACACCTTC.